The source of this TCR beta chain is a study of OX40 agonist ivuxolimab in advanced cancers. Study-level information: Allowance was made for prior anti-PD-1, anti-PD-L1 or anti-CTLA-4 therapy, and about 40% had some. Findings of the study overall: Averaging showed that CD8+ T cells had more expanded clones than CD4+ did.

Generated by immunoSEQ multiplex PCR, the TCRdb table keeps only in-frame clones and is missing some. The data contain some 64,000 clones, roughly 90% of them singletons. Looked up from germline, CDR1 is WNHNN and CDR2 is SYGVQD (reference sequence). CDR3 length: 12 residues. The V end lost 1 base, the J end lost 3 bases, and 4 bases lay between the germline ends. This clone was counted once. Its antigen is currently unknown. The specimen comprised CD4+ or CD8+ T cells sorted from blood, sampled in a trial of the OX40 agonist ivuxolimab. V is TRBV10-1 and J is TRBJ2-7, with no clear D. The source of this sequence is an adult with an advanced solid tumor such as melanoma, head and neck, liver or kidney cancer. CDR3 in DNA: TGCGCCAGCAGTGAGTATGGCTACGAGCAGTACTTC. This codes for CASSEYGYEQYF.